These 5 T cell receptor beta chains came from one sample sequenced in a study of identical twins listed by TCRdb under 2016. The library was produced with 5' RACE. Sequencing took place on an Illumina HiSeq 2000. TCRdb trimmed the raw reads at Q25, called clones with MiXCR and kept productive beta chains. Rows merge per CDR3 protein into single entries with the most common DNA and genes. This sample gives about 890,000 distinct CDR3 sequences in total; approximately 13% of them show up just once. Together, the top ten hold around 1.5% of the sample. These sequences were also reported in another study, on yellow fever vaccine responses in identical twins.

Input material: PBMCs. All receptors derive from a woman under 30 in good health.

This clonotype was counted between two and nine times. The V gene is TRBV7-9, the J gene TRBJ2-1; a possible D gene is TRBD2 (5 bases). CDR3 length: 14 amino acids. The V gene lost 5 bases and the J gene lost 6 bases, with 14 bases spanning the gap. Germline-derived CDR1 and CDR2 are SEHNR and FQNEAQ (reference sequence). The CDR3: CASSPSDRGNEQFF. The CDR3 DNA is TGTGCCAGCAGCCCAAGTGATCGGGGCAATGAGCAGTTCTTC.

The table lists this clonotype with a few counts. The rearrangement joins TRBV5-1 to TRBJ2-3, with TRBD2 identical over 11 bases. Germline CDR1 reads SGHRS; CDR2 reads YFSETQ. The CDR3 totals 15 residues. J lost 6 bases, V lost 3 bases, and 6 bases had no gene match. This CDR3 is CASSYLAGGGDTQYF. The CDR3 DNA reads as TGCGCCAGCAGCTACCTAGCGGGGGGCGGCGATACGCAGTATTTT. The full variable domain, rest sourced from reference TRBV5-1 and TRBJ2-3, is KAGVTQTPRYLIKTRGQQVTLSCSPISGHRSVSWYQQTPGQGLQFLFEYFSETQRNKGNFPGRFSGRQFSNSRSEMNVSTLELGDSALYLCASSYLAGGGDTQYFGPGTRLTVL.

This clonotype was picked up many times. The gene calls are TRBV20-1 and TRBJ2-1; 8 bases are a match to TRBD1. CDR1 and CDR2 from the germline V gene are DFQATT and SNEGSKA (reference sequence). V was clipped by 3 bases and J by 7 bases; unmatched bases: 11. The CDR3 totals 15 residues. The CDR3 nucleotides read TGCAGTGCTAGCCCATGGACAGGGTTTGGTAATGAGCAGTTCTTC. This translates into CSASPWTGFGNEQFF.

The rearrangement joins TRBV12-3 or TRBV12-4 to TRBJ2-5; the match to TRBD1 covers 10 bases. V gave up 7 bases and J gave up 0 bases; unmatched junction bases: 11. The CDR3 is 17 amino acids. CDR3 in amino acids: CASTPGQGSLYQETQYF. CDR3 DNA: TGTGCCAGCACCCCGGGACAGGGGAGCCTTTACCAAGAGACCCAGTACTTC.

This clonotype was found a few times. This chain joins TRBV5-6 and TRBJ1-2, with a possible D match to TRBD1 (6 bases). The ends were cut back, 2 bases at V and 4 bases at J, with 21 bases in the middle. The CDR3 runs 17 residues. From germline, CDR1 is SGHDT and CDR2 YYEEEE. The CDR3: CASSFLGAGSRTYGYTF. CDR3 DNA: TGTGCCAGCAGCTTCTTGGGGGCAGGGTCGAGAACCTATGGCTACACCTTC.